The clone carrying this T cell receptor beta chain showed up just a few times. Its target is unknown. These data come from a study of identical twins. Study-level results: Sequences that were out-of-frame, alpha and twin-shared displayed an excess of low generation probability.

Via MiXCR, TCRdb re-called the 5' RACE reads, giving one row per CDR3 protein. The table includes roughly 250,000 distinct CDR3 sequences, 11% to 15% detected once. The sequence was collected from a woman aged 18-35 years in good health. The specimen sequenced was memory (CD45RO+) T cells sorted from blood.

CDR3: CASTPNSGTEAFF. DNA of the CDR3: TGTGCCAGCACCCCAAACTCGGGCACTGAAGCTTTCTTT. This chain uses TRBV7-9 with TRBJ1-1; D unclear. This CDR3 region has 13 residues. Trimming stripped 7 bases from V and 4 bases from J, with 13 bases between. The germline V gene encodes CDR1 SEHNR and CDR2 FQNEAQ (reference sequence).